One and the same sample provided the 26 T cell receptor beta chains below, sequenced in a study of blood T cell repertoires in COVID-19. Assay used: immunoSEQ multiplex PCR; TCRdb lists only in-frame clones, some missing. The sample includes about 94,000 clones, over 75% seen only once; the top ten take approximately 7.4%. Material for sequencing was peripheral blood. The source is a human donor with acute or convalescent COVID-19. The donor label of this sample is uncertain.

The chain has TRBV7-3 and TRBJ2-7, with TRBD1 identical over 8 bases. CDR1 SGHTA and CDR2 FQGTGA come from the germline V gene. Trimming took 1 base from V and 3 from J; bases not matched to a gene: 2. The CDR3 runs to 14 residues. This CDR3 reads CASSLSGQGYEQYF. The CDR3 region has the DNA TGTGCCAGCAGCTTAAGCGGACAGGGCTACGAGCAGTACTTC.

The chain combines TRBV28 with TRBJ1-5; the match to TRBD1 covers 7 bases. This CDR3 has 14 amino acids. Trimming removed 6 bases from V and 3 bases from J; junction bases left unmatched: 5. Germline CDR1 reads MDHEN; CDR2 reads SYDVKM. CDR3 in amino acids: CASRQQGYNQPQHF. The CDR3 DNA follows: TGTGCCAGCAGGCAACAGGGGTACAATCAGCCCCAGCATTTT. The variable domain in full, completed from reference TRBV28 and TRBJ1-5, reads DVKVTQSSRYLVKRTGEKVFLECVQDMDHENMFWYRQDPGLGLRLIYFSYDVKMKEKGDIPEGYSVSREKKERFSLILESASTNQTSMYLCASRQQGYNQPQHFGDGTRLSIL.

The count of this clone is one. V usage is TRBV28 and J usage is TRBJ2-5; 10 bases agree with TRBD1. J lost 0 bases, V lost 4 bases, and 11 bases had no gene match. Germline V gene sequence: CDR1 MDHEN, CDR2 SYDVKM. This CDR3 has 18 amino acids. The CDR3 DNA follows: TGTGCCAGCAGTTGGGCCGGGACAGGGGCCCCGTACCAAGAGACCCAGTACTTC. Its translation is CASSWAGTGAPYQETQYF. Supplemented by reference TRBV28 and TRBJ2-5, the full variable domain reads DVKVTQSSRYLVKRTGEKVFLECVQDMDHENMFWYRQDPGLGLRLIYFSYDVKMKEKGDIPEGYSVSREKKERFSLILESASTNQTSMYLCASSWAGTGAPYQETQYFGPGTRLLVL.

This rearrangement joins TRBV6-6 to TRBJ2-3, with a tentative D call TRBD2 (5 bases). CDR1 and CDR2 from the germline V gene are MNHNY and SVGAGI (reference sequence). The CDR3 runs to 15 residues. V was pared by 6 bases and J by 2 bases, with 15 bases between. The CDR3 spells CASSEGLGYTDTQYF. Written as DNA, the CDR3 is TGTGCCAGCAGCGAGGGCCTCGGCTACACAGATACGCAGTATTTT.

The chain joins TRBV9 to TRBJ2-5; 12 bases match TRBD2. CDR3 length: 17 residues. Germline loops: CDR1 SGDLS, CDR2 YYNGEE. The junction had 8 bases not matched to a gene; V was cut back by 0 bases and J by 5 bases. CDR3 nucleotides: TGTGCCAGCAGCGTAGGATCTAGCGGGGGGGCCGTGGAGACCCAGTACTTC. The encoded protein is CASSVGSSGGAVETQYF.

The genes are TRBV13 and TRBJ2-7; 7 positions match TRBD1. The CDR3 runs to 14 residues. V lost 5 bases, J lost 0 bases, and 4 bases stayed unmatched. Germline CDR1 reads PRHDT; CDR2 reads FYEKMQ (reference sequence). Written as DNA, the CDR3 is TGTGCCAGCAGCCCGGGACAGAACTCCTACGAGCAGTACTTC. Translated, it gives CASSPGQNSYEQYF.

The rearrangement links TRBV19 to TRBJ1-6; 10 positions match TRBD1. CDR3 length equals 15 residues. V dropped 11 bases and J dropped 7; count of bases not matched to a gene: 11. Germline values: CDR1 LNHDA, CDR2 SQIVND (reference sequence). CDR3 protein: CAARGTGASNSPLHF. The CDR3 DNA reads as TGTGCCGCCAGGGGGACAGGGGCGTCGAATTCACCCCTCCACTTT.

V usage is TRBV7-9 and J usage is TRBJ2-1; 14 positions agree with TRBD2. The CDR3 consists of 19 residues. V dropped 5 bases and J dropped 0; count of bases not matched to a gene: 9. Germline V gene lookup returns CDR1 SEHNR and CDR2 FQNEAQ (reference sequence). CDR3 nucleotides: TGTGCCAGCAGCCGCGGGACTAGCGGGGGCGCAAGCTCCTACAATGAGCAGTTCTTC. Its translation is CASSRGTSGGASSYNEQFF.

The V and J genes are TRBV2 and TRBJ1-5, with D perhaps TRBD1 (6 bases). The ends were cut back, 3 bases at V and 8 bases at J, with 14 bases in the middle. There are 14 residues in the CDR3. CDR1 is SNHLY and CDR2 is FYNNEI in the germline V gene. CDR3 sequence reads: CASSDGRGREPQHF. CDR3 bases: TGTGCCAGCAGTGACGGCAGGGGAAGGGAGCCCCAGCATTTT.

In regard to this clone: Within the sample, other DNA sequences also encode this same CDR3. The chain employs TRBV20-1 and TRBJ2-3; TRBD2 might be the D (5 bases). The germline V and J ends were trimmed by 3 bases and 6 bases, with 7 bases remaining between them. There are 11 residues in the CDR3. Germline assignment: CDR1 DFQATT and CDR2 SNEGSKA (reference sequence). The CDR3 protein is CSASPGDTQYF. In nucleotides, the CDR3 is TGCAGTGCTAGTCCGGGGGATACGCAGTATTTT.

The rearrangement links TRBV19 to TRBJ1-2, with D perhaps TRBD1 (5 bases). The V and J ends lost 1 base and 4 bases respectively, with 13 bases between them. The V gene's germline CDR1 is LNHDA and CDR2 SQIVND (reference sequence). The CDR3 extends over 15 amino acids. CDR3 sequence reads: CASSIGGDPSYGYTF. The CDR3 bases are TGTGCCAGTAGTATAGGGGGGGATCCAAGCTATGGCTACACCTTC. Filled out from reference TRBV19 and TRBJ1-2, the complete variable domain reads DGGITQSPKYLFRKEGQNVTLSCEQNLNHDAMYWYRQDPGQGLRLIYYSQIVNDFQKGDIAEGYSVSREKKESFPLTVTSAQKNPTAFYLCASSIGGDPSYGYTFGSGTRLTVV.

CDR3 DNA sequence: TGCGCCAGCAGCTTCTGGGACAGGGGGGAAGACTACGAGCAGTACTTC. Protein: CASSFWDRGEDYEQYF. The chain is built from TRBV5-1 and TRBJ2-7, with TRBD1 matching over 11 bases. Germline V gene sequence: CDR1 SGHRS, CDR2 YFSETQ. This CDR3 spans 16 amino acids. J was trimmed by 3 bases and V by 2 bases; bases with no gene match: 7.

CDR3 coding DNA: TGTGCCAGCAGCCTTGACGTGACTCGCACAGATACGCAGTATTTT. The encoded protein is CASSLDVTRTDTQYF. The V and J genes are TRBV5-5 and TRBJ2-3; D is undetermined. Trimming took 4 bases from V and 1 from J, leaving 13 bases between them. Germline V gene data show CDR1 as SGHKS and CDR2 as YYEKEE (reference sequence). The CDR3 loop spans 15 amino acids.

The V and J genes are TRBV5-8 and TRBJ1-5; no reliable D call. The V and J ends lost 2 bases and 1 base respectively, with 13 bases between them. Looked up from germline, CDR1 is SGHTS and CDR2 is YDEGEE. This CDR3 has 16 residues. CDR3 DNA: TGTGCCAGCAGCTTAACCGGAACTAGCAGCAATCAGCCCCAGCATTTT. Translated: CASSLTGTSSNQPQHF.

The chain recombines TRBV28 with TRBJ1-2, with D maybe TRBD1 (5 bases). The V end was cut by 6 bases, the J end by 1 base, with 9 bases between. There are 13 residues in the CDR3. Germline CDR1 MDHEN, CDR2 SYDVKM. CDR3 amino acids: CASRLTDNYGYTF. The DNA of the CDR3 is TGTGCCAGCAGACTGACAGATAACTATGGCTACACCTTC.

V gene TRBV12-3 or TRBV12-4 combines with J gene TRBJ1-2; 9 bases agree with TRBD1. The CDR3 totals 12 residues. The V and J ends lost 8 bases and 6 bases, in that order; junction bases with no gene match: 4. DNA for the CDR3: TGTGCCAGCGGGACAGGGAGGGATGGCTACACCTTC. Translation: CASGTGRDGYTF.

The chain has TRBV4-3 and TRBJ1-4, with a tentative D call TRBD1 (5 bases). From germline, CDR1 is LGHNA and CDR2 YSLEER. V was clipped by 1 base and J by 1 base, with 10 bases between them. The CDR3 is 16 amino acids. This CDR3 reads CASSQAGSGTNEKLFF. Here the CDR3 DNA reads TGCGCCAGCAGCCAAGCAGGGTCGGGAACTAATGAAAAACTGTTTTTT.

The count of this clone is one. This chain links TRBV11-3 with TRBJ1-1; a possible D gene is TRBD1 (6 bases). This CDR3 region has 13 residues. Trimming took 5 bases from V and 8 from J, leaving 15 bases between them. CDR1 is SGHNT, CDR2 YENEEA, per germline. CDR3 nucleotide sequence: TGTGCCAGCAGCCCGAAGCCCACAGGGGAAGCTTTCTTT. Protein product: CASSPKPTGEAFF.

The chain is built from TRBV5-1 and TRBJ1-1; weak D call: TRBD1 (6 bases). The CDR3 loop spans 14 amino acids. Germline V CDR1 and CDR2: SGHRS, YFSETQ. V was trimmed by 0 bases and J by 5 bases, leaving 11 bases between them. The CDR3 DNA sequence: TGCGCCAGCAGCTTGGTGGCAGGGGTGACTGAAGCTTTCTTT. It codes for CASSLVAGVTEAFF.

This clone occurred a few times. The chain uses TRBV28 and TRBJ1-2, with TRBD1 as a possible D gene (5 bases). This CDR3 has 18 amino acids. Germline values: CDR1 MDHEN, CDR2 SYDVKM. Trimming stripped 1 base from V and 4 bases from J, with 22 bases between. The CDR3 DNA reads TGTGCCAGCAGTTTATCGGAATACAGGCTTATGCGTTCCTATGGCTACACCTTC. It codes for CASSLSEYRLMRSYGYTF.

This CDR3 is CASSLGGQAKPQHF. CDR3 nucleotide sequence: TGTGCCAGCAGTTTAGGGGGACAGGCTAAGCCCCAGCATTTT. J is TRBJ1-5 and V is TRBV28; 8 positions agree with TRBD1. The CDR3 extends over 14 amino acids. V lost 2 bases, J lost 8 bases, and 5 bases stayed unmatched. Per the germline V gene, CDR1 is MDHEN and CDR2 is SYDVKM.

Worth noting for this clone: The sample carries other DNA sequences with the same CDR3. This chain joins TRBV11-2 and TRBJ1-5; D is ambiguous. Germline V CDR1 and CDR2: SGHAT, FQNNGV. With 1 base removed from V and 0 bases from J, the gap between germline ends came to 4 bases. This CDR3 has 14 residues. DNA of the CDR3: TGTGCCAGCAGCTTAGGGAGTAGCAATCAGCCCCAGCATTTT. Its translation is CASSLGSSNQPQHF.

V and J are TRBV24-1 and TRBJ1-2; no definite D call. The CDR3 runs to 13 residues. With 3 bases removed from V and 0 bases from J, the gap between germline ends came to 4 bases. Germline V gene data show CDR1 as KGHDR and CDR2 as SFDVKD. CDR3 residues: CATSDDTNYGYTF. In nucleotides, the CDR3 is TGTGCCACCAGTGATGACACTAACTATGGCTACACCTTC.

This clone was detected once. The V gene is TRBV5-1, the J gene TRBJ1-2; tentative D call: TRBD1 (5 bases). This CDR3 contains 14 residues. Trimming stripped 0 bases from V and 4 bases from J, with 10 bases between. Germline CDR1 is SGHRS and CDR2 is YFSETQ. The chain's CDR3 is CASSLADSSYGYTF. The CDR3 DNA is TGCGCCAGCAGCTTGGCCGACAGCAGCTATGGCTACACCTTC.

The chain has TRBV4-2 and TRBJ2-5, with TRBD2 identical over 8 bases. J lost 4 bases, V lost 0 bases, and 7 bases had no gene match. The germline V gene encodes CDR1 LGHNA and CDR2 YNFKEQ. This CDR3 is 16 amino acids long. The CDR3 loop is CASSQDAGGAAETQYF. Here the CDR3 DNA reads TGTGCCAGCAGCCAAGACGCCGGGGGGGCGGCAGAGACCCAGTACTTC.

This clone was seen just once. The rearrangement uses TRBV6-1 and TRBJ2-1; TRBD1 aligns across 9 bases. The V gene end was trimmed by 3 bases and the J gene end by 12 bases; junction bases not matched to a gene: 12. CDR1 and CDR2 from the germline V gene are MNHNS and SASEGT. The CDR3 sequence is 15 residues long. CDR3 protein: CASSDGDYRGRMQFF. CDR3 sequence (DNA): TGTGCCAGCAGTGACGGGGATTACAGGGGGCGCATGCAGTTCTTC.